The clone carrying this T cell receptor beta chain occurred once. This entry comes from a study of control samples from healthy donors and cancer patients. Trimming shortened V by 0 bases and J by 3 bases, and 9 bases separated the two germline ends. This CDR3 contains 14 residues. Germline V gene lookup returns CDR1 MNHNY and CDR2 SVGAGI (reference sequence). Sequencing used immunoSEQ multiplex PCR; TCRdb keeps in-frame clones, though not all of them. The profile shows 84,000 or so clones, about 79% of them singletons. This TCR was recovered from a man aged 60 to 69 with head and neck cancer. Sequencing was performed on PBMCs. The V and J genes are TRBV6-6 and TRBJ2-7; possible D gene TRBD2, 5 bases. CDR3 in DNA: TGTGCCAGCAGTTACTCCCTGGCGGGCTACGAGCAGTACTTC. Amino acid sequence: CASSYSLAGYEQYF.